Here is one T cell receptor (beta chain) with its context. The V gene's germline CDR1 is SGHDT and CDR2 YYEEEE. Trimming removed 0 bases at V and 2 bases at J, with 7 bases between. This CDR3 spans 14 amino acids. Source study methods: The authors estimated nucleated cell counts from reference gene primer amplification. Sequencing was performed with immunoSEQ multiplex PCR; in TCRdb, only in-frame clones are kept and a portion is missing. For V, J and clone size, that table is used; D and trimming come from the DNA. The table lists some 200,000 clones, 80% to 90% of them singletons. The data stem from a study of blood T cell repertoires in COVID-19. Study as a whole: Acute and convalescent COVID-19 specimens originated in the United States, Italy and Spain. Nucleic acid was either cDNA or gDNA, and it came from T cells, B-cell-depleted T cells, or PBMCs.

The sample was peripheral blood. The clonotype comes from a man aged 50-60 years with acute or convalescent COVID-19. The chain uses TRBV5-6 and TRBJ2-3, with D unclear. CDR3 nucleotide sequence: TGTGCCAGCAGCTTGGTGTCAGTCACAGATACGCAGTATTTT. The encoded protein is CASSLVSVTDTQYF.